This T cell receptor (beta chain) was recorded in a study of cytomegalovirus exposure and HLA in healthy donors. Findings and caveats of the study: As confirmed in vitro, a few CMV-associated chains were specific for CMV antigens. Cytomegalovirus status was reportedly diagnosed by the classifier with high sensitivity and specificity. The authors enumerated roughly 160 TCR beta chains as linked to cytomegalovirus.

This clone turned up a few times. Its antigen is still unknown. The donors were part of the validation cohort of 120 or so subjects. That cohort was separate from the first cohort, which comprised 666 subjects. Germline V CDR1 and CDR2: SNHLY, FYNNEI. The CDR3 has 13 residues. J gave up 0 bases and V 10 bases, and 5 bases lay outside the gene matches. The repertoire was sequenced with immunoSEQ multiplex PCR; TCRdb's copy has only in-frame clones and lacks some. The sample yields approximately 300,000 clones, around 86% seen once. Sequencing was performed on PBMCs. The chain is built from TRBV2 and TRBJ2-7, with 8 bases that match TRBD1. This TCR derives from a woman younger than 35 in good health and CMV-seronegative. DNA of the CDR3: TGTGCCACCGCCGGGACAGGCTCCTACGAGCAGTACTTC. Its protein is CATAGTGSYEQYF. The whole variable domain, remainder taken from reference TRBV2 and TRBJ2-7, is EPEVTQTPSHQVTQMGQEVILRCVPISNHLYFYWYRQILGQKVEFLVSFYNNEISEKSEIFDDQFSVERPDGSNFTLKIRSTKLEDSAMYFCATAGTGSYEQYFGPGTRLTVT.